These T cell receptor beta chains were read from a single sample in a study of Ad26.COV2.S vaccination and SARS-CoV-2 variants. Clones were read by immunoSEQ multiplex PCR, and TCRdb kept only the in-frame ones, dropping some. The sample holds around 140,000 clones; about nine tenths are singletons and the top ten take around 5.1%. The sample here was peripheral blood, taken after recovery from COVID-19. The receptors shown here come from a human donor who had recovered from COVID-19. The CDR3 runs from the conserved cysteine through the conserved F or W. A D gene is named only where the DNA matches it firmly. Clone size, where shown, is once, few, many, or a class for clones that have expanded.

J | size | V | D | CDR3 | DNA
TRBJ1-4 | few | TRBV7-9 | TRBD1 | CASSLSSGTASKKLFF | TGTGCCAGCAGCTTATCCTCCGGGACAGCCTCAAAAAAACTGTTTTTT
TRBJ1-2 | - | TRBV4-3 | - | CASSQERGARGYTF | TGCGCCAGCAGCCAAGAAAGGGGGGCGCGAGGCTACACCTTC
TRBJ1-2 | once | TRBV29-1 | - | CSVEGSFYGYTF | TGCAGCGTTGAAGGTTCCTTCTATGGCTACACCTTC
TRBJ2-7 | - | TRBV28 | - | CASSLGGTLSYEQYF | TGTGCCAGCAGTTTAGGGGGCACATTGTCCTACGAGCAGTACTTC
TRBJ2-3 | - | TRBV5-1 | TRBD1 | CASNRGSTDTQYF | TGCGCCAGCAACAGGGGGAGCACAGATACGCAGTATTTT
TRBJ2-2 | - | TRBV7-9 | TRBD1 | CASSQGQGFWAGELFF | TGTGCCAGCAGCCAGGGACAGGGGTTTTGGGCCGGGGAGCTGTTTTTT
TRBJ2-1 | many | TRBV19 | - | CASRGTESEQFF | TGTGCCAGTAGGGGGACGGAATCTGAGCAGTTCTTC
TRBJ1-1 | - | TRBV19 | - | CASSIGITEAFF | TGTGCCAGTAGTATCGGGATCACTGAAGCTTTCTTT
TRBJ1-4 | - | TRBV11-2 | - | CASSLAGFEKLFF | TGTGCCAGCAGCTTAGCAGGGTTTGAAAAACTGTTTTTT
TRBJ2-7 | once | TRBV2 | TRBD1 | CASRRDRGPDEQYF | TGTGCCAGCAGACGGGACAGGGGACCCGACGAGCAGTACTTC
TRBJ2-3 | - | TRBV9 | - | CASSVGGGVVDTQYF | TGTGCCAGCAGCGTAGGAGGGGGGGTAGTTGATACGCAGTATTTT
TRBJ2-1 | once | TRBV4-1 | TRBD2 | CASSQVRGVGEQFF | TGCGCCAGCAGCCAAGTGCGGGGGGTAGGTGAGCAGTTCTTC
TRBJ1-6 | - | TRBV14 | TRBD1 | CASSLQGASPLHF | TGTGCCAGCAGCCTCCAGGGGGCTTCACCCCTCCACTTT
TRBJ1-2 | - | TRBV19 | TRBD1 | CASRTGANYGYTF | TGTGCCAGTAGAACAGGGGCCAACTATGGCTACACCTTC
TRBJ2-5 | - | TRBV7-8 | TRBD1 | CASSFPGTGSQETQYF | TGTGCCAGCAGCTTCCCCGGGACAGGGAGCCAAGAGACCCAGTACTTC
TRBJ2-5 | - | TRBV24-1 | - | CATSVRGGETQYF | TGTGCCACCTCCGTACGGGGTGGGGAGACCCAGTACTTC
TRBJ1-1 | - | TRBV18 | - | CASQQWSEAFF | TGTGCCAGCCAACAGTGGTCAGAAGCTTTCTTT
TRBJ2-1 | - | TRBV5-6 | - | CASTLGGIEQFF | TGTGCCAGCACCTTAGGGGGGATTGAGCAGTTCTTC
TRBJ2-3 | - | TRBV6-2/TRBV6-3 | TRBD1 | CASSAGQGRSDTQYF | TGTGCCAGCAGCGCCGGACAGGGGAGGTCCGATACGCAGTATTTT
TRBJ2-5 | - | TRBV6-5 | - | CASSSLETQYF | TGTGCCAGCAGTTCTCTAGAGACCCAGTACTTC
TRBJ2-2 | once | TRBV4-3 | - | CASSQDRGSGELFF | TGCGCCAGCAGCCAAGATCGAGGGTCCGGGGAGCTGTTTTTT
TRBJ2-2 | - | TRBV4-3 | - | CASSPSPMRGRYTGELFF | TGCGCCAGCAGCCCCTCTCCAATGCGGGGGCGATACACCGGGGAGCTGTTTTTT
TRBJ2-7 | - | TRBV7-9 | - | CASSQDTPYEQYF | TGTGCCAGCAGCCAAGACACTCCCTACGAGCAGTACTTC
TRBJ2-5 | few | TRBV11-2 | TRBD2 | CASGKTGGSEETQYF | TGTGCCAGCGGAAAAACGGGGGGGTCCGAAGAGACCCAGTACTTC
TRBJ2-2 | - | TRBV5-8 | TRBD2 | CASRWAAGTGFLELFF | TGTGCCAGCAGGTGGGCAGCGGGAACGGGTTTTCTGGAGCTGTTTTTT
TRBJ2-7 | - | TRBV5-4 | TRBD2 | CASSGTLAGSSYEQYF | TGTGCCAGCAGCGGTACCCTAGCGGGGAGCTCCTACGAGCAGTACTTC
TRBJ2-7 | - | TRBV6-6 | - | CASSQGGGYEQYF | TGTGCCAGCAGTCAGGGGGGTGGCTACGAGCAGTACTTC
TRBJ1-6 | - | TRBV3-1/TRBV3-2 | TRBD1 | CASSHRDRPGEPLHF | TGTGCCAGCAGCCATCGGGACAGACCTGGGGAACCCCTCCACTTT
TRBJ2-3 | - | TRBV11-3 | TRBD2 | CASSSGLGPPGDTQYF | TGTGCCAGCAGCTCGGGACTAGGACCCCCCGGAGATACGCAGTATTTT
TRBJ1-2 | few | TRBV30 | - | CACMLDGYTF | TGTGCCTGTATGTTGGATGGCTACACCTTC
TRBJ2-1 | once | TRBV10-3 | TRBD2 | CATSRLADEQFF | TGTGCCACGAGTAGACTAGCCGATGAGCAGTTCTTC
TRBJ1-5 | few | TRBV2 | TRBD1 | CASSDRVSNQPQHF | TGTGCCAGCAGCGACAGGGTTAGCAATCAGCCCCAGCATTTT
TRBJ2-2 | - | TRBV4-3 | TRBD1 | CASSQALDREIGELFF | TGCGCCAGCAGCCAAGCCCTGGACAGGGAGATCGGGGAGCTGTTTTTT
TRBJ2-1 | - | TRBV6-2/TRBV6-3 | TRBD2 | CASSRQSPSGGNEQFF | TGTGCCAGCAGTCGCCAGTCCCCTAGCGGGGGTAATGAGCAGTTCTTC
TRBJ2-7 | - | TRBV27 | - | CASSFRLGGEQYF | TGTGCCAGCAGTTTTCGTCTCGGGGGCGAGCAGTACTTC
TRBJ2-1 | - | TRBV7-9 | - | CASSLGRAYEQFF | TGTGCCAGCAGCTTAGGCCGAGCTTATGAGCAGTTCTTC
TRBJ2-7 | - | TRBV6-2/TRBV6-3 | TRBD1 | CASSYSDRTPPYEQYF | TGTGCCAGCAGTTACTCGGACAGGACCCCACCCTACGAGCAGTACTTC
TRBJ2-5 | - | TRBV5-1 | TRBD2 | CASSLGLAGGFQETQYF | TGCGCCAGCAGCCTTGGACTAGCGGGGGGGTTCCAAGAGACCCAGTACTTC
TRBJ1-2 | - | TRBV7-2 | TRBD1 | CASRPRDRRNYGYTF | TGTGCCAGCAGACCGCGGGACAGAAGAAACTATGGCTACACCTTC
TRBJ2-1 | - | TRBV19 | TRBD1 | CASSHRGLGGNEQFF | TGTGCCAGTAGCCACAGGGGTTTAGGTGGTAATGAGCAGTTCTTC
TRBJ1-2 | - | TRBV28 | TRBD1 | CASSFLGPGQIYGYTF | TGTGCCAGCAGTTTTTTGGGACCGGGACAGATATATGGCTACACCTTC
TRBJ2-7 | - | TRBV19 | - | CASRGTLSSYEQYF | TGTGCCAGTCGTGGGACGCTGAGCTCCTACGAGCAGTACTTC
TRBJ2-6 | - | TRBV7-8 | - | CASKRTAGANVLTF | TGTGCCAGTAAGAGGACAGCCGGGGCCAACGTCCTGACTTTC
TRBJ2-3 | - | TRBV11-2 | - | CASSLGGGPSTDTQYF | TGTGCCAGCAGCTTAGGAGGCGGTCCCTCCACAGATACGCAGTATTTT
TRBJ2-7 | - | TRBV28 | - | CASSSGTPTQYF | TGTGCCAGCAGTTCCGGGACACCGACGCAGTACTTC
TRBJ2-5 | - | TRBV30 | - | CAWSVSGQTQYF | TGTGCCTGGAGTGTAAGTGGGCAGACCCAGTACTTC
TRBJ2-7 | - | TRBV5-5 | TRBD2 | CASSLLAGAYEQYF | TGTGCCAGCAGCCTCCTAGCGGGGGCCTACGAGCAGTACTTC
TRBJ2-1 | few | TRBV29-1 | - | CSVGAGSNEQFF | TGCAGCGTTGGGGCGGGAAGCAATGAGCAGTTCTTC
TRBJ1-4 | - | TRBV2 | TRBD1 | CASSERTGNEKLFF | TGTGCCAGCAGTGAAAGGACAGGGAATGAAAAACTGTTTTTT
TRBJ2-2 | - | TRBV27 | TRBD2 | CASRPSGLAGPYTGELFF | TGTGCCAGCAGACCCTCGGGCCTAGCGGGGCCTTACACCGGGGAGCTGTTTTTT
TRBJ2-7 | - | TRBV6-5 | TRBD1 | CASSYSGTGRYEQYF | TGTGCCAGCAGTTACTCCGGGACAGGGCGGTACGAGCAGTACTTC
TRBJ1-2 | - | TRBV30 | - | CWAGDNYGYTF | TGTTGGGCAGGGGATAACTATGGCTACACCTTC